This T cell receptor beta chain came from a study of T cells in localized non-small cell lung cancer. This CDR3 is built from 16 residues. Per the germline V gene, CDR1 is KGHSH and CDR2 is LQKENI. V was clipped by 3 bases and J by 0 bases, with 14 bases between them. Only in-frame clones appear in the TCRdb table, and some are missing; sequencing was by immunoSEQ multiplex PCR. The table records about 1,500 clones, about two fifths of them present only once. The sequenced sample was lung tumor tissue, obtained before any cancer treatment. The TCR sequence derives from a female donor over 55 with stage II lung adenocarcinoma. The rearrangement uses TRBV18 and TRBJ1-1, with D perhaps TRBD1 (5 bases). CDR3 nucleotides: TGTGCCAGCTCACCCGGGACGGGGAACCTGAACACTGAAGCTTTCTTT. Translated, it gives CASSPGTGNLNTEAFF.